A single TCR beta chain is shown here with its context. Its antigen remains unidentified. The data were taken from a study of a mutant IDH1 vaccine in newly diagnosed glioma. Across the whole study: Standard pretreatment was either radiotherapy, temozolomide, or, for most, radiochemotherapy with temozolomide.

Clones were sequenced by immunoSEQ multiplex PCR, and TCRdb holds only the in-frame ones, with some missing. Of about 32,000 clones listed, 60% to 85% are singletons. Regarding the study as a whole: Alterations occurring in top peripheral T cell clonotypes seemed unrelated to pseudoprogression. Patients mounted vaccine-induced immune responses in 93.3% of cases.

Time point in this sample: week 35, safety follow-up. Doses consisted of 300 ug of mutant IDH1 20-mer peptide each, paired with topical imiquimod. All eight of the vaccinations patients received fell in weeks 1, 3, 5, 7, 11, 15, 19 and 23. J gave up 1 base and V 4 bases, and 6 bases lay outside the gene matches. This CDR3 spans 16 amino acids. Germline loops: CDR1 SGHNT, CDR2 YYREEE (reference sequence). Sequences were derived from PBMCs, sampled from a glioma patient whose treatment included an IDH1 peptide vaccine. The clonotype was recovered from a woman aged 25 to 39 with glioma. Some clones in this sample may be carry-over from other donors' samples. The chain carries TRBV5-4 and TRBJ2-5, with TRBD1 identical over 11 bases. The CDR3 here is CASSNPGQGVQETQYF. As DNA, the CDR3 is TGTGCCAGCAGCAATCCGGGACAGGGGGTCCAAGAGACCCAGTACTTC.